What follows is one T cell receptor beta chain and its context. Followed longitudinally, the Seattle patients had been enrolled during active infection. The junction had 4 bases not matched to a gene; V was cut back by 2 bases and J by 5 bases. CDR3 length: 14 amino acids. Germline-derived CDR1 and CDR2 are SGHDN and FVKESK. Assay: immunoSEQ multiplex PCR; the TCRdb copy retains only in-frame clones and omits some. The sample holds nearly 350,000 clones; about 90% are singletons and the top ten take more than 5.5%. The data are from a study of blood T cell repertoires in COVID-19. Sequencing was performed on peripheral blood. This receptor was taken from a woman between 65 and 79 years old with COVID-19, enrolled during active disease. The J gene is TRBJ1-1, the V gene TRBV14; the match to TRBD1 covers 8 bases. This CDR3 reads CASSQRTGRTEAFF. DNA of the CDR3: TGTGCCAGCAGCCAAAGGACAGGGCGAACTGAAGCTTTCTTT.